This TCR beta chain was obtained from a study of CD8+ T cells in alopecia areata. RNA extraction was followed by reverse transcription into cDNA, which acted as the sequencing template. TCRdb's table, derived via immunoSEQ multiplex PCR, lists solely in-frame clones and lacks some. Among 150,000 or so clones listed, roughly 65% were seen once. Germline CDR1 and CDR2: SGHTA and FQGNSA. The V and J ends lost 3 bases and 10 bases, in that order; junction bases with no gene match: 15. This CDR3 is 16 amino acids long. Indicated treatment: oral pan-JAK inhibitor, 5-10 mg twice daily. Investigators sorted PBMCs to obtain both CD4+ and CD8+ T cells.

The chain recombines TRBV7-2 with TRBJ2-4; 7 bases map to TRBD1. Sequences were derived from CD4+ T cells sorted from blood, sampled at week 4, from a patient treated with tofacitinib. The TCR originated in a human donor with alopecia areata. CDR3 region: CASSFGYRGPRSIQYF. CDR3 DNA sequence: TGTGCCAGCAGCTTCGGTTACAGGGGACCCAGATCGATTCAGTACTTC. The full variable domain, in which reference TRBV7-2 and TRBJ2-4 provide the parts outside the CDR3, is GAGVSQSPSNKVTEKGKDVELRCDPISGHTALYWYRQSLGQGLEFLIYFQGNSAPDKSGLPSDRFSAERTGGSVSTLTIQRTQQEDSAVYLCASSFGYRGPRSIQYFGAGTRLSVL.